This T cell receptor beta chain was captured in a study of blood T cell repertoires in COVID-19 (dated by TCRdb to between 2020 and 2021). At the level of the whole study: Samples from collaborators originated in the United States, Italy and Spain and spanned both the acute and convalescent phases of COVID-19. The prospective study material was composed of cDNA or gDNA derived from T cells, B-cell-depleted T cells, or PBMCs. Deeply sampled blood TCRbeta repertoires from subjects exposed to, actively infected with, or recovered from COVID-19 were included in the dataset. A freely available public database, intended as a resource for researchers studying the immune response to SARS-CoV-2, is where the repertoires were released. The samples were drawn from two sources: the first 160 participants of the ongoing ImmuneRACE study, and 1,200 or so subjects contributed by 6 global collaborators. Nearly every sample came with metadata listing a de-identified subject ID, COVID-19 status, age in years and sex. HLA class I and class II types, where available, came from metadata supplied by the sample provider rather than from assay-based typing.

Summary of the overall study and its limitations: The amount of clinical and demographic metadata varied by source and participant and was provided uncurated.

The immunoSEQ Assay, a bias-controlled multiplex PCR, was used to amplify TCRbeta CDR3 regions from genomic DNA. Per the source publication's procedure: Within the assay, amplification of reference gene primers was used to estimate how many nucleated cells each sample contained. To quantify the absolute abundance of each unique TCRbeta CDR3 rearrangement, sequence reads were collapsed and filtered. For each sample, productive Simpson clonality was calculated by taking the square root of Simpson's diversity index across productive rearrangements. Held by TCRdb, this immuneACCESS table contains in-frame sequences only and omits some clones. Under half of the omission traces to an unresolved V gene where checked; the cause of the rest is unknown. V and J calls and clone size are given by that table; D and trimming were obtained from the DNA. For this sample the table gives 450,000 or so clones, of which over 85% were detected only once. The ten largest clonotypes hold 0.7% to 0.85% of the sample.

On this clone: Its antigen is currently not known. Base qualities are not recorded, but no much larger clone differs from it by a single base.

One collaborating source in Seattle enrolled patients during active infection and followed them longitudinally through the course of disease. Collaborating institutions collected whole blood in K2EDTA tubes following their own protocols. Collaborator samples were shipped for TCRbeta analysis as frozen whole blood, isolated PBMCs, or DNA extracted from either sample type. Measured from the cysteine to the phenylalanine, the CDR3 is 13 residues long. The only DNA kept is the CDR3, 39 bases in frame from the first base. The junction carries 6 bases between V and J, which are trimmed by 2 bases and 2 bases respectively.

This sequence uses TRBV12-3 or TRBV12-4 and TRBJ2-5; the D gene lacks a confident call. The sample taken for sequencing was peripheral blood. The TCR comes from a man aged 18-30 years with COVID-19, enrolled during active disease. The nucleotides read TGTGCCAGCAGTTTAAGAGCGCAAGAGACCCAGTACTTC. This codes for CASSLRAQETQYF.